These 23 T cell receptor beta chains were sequenced from one sample in a study of blood T cell repertoires in COVID-19. This table comes from immunoSEQ multiplex PCR, and its TCRdb copy is limited to in-frame clones, with some not included. The sample has 50,000 to 70,000 clones, around nine tenths seen once. The sample comprised peripheral blood. These receptors originate from a woman older than 75 with active COVID-19.

A note on this clone: At one end the junction does not follow the germline gene, possibly because of a read error. Other nucleotide sequences from this sample produce the same CDR3. This sequence joins TRBV3-1 (or the pseudogene TRBV3-2) and TRBJ2-3; the match to TRBD1 covers 7 bases. CDR3 length: 15 residues. The germline V gene encodes CDR1 LGHDT and CDR2 YNNKEL (reference sequence). This chain's CDR3 is CASSQATGDTDTQYF. The DNA of the CDR3 is TGTGCCAGCAGCCAAGCTACAGGGGACACAGATACACAGTATTTT.

The gene calls are TRBV7-6 and TRBJ1-3; the D gene is possibly TRBD1 (5 bases). The CDR3 covers 15 residues. With 5 bases removed from V and 0 bases from J, the gap between germline ends came to 11 bases. Germline V gene data show CDR1 as SGHVS and CDR2 as FNYEAQ. The CDR3 nucleotides are TGTGCCAGCAGCCCAGATCAGGGCTCTGGAAACACCATATATTTT. Its translation: CASSPDQGSGNTIYF.

The rearrangement links TRBV15 to TRBJ2-7, with 9 bases that match TRBD2. Looked up from germline, CDR1 is LNHNV and CDR2 is YYDKDF (reference sequence). CDR3 length: 17 residues. The J segment lost 4 bases and the V segment lost 0 bases, leaving 10 bases of the junction unmatched. CDR3 protein: CATSREGGSGSVYEQYF. In nucleotides, the CDR3 is TGTGCCACCAGCAGAGAAGGGGGTAGCGGGAGTGTTTACGAGCAGTACTTC. The variable domain in full, completed from reference TRBV15 and TRBJ2-7, reads DAMVIQNPRYQVTQFGKPVTLSCSQTLNHNVMYWYQQKSSQAPKLLFHYYDKDFNNEADTPDNFQSRRPNTSFCFLDIRSPGLGDTAMYLCATSREGGSGSVYEQYFGPGTRLTVT.

The rearrangement links TRBV5-1 to TRBJ2-2; tentative D call: TRBD2 (6 bases). CDR3 size: 16 residues. V lost 4 bases, J lost 3 bases, and 16 bases lay in between. Looked up from germline, CDR1 is SGHRS and CDR2 is YFSETQ. This CDR3 reads CASSPLFGEDTGELFF. In DNA, the CDR3 is TGCGCCAGCAGCCCCCTCTTTGGGGAGGACACCGGGGAGCTGTTTTTT.

The chain employs TRBV6-6 and TRBJ1-1; 10 nucleotides agree with TRBD1. This CDR3 is 15 amino acids long. The trim removed 6 bases at V and 5 bases at J, leaving 9 bases unmatched. Looked up from germline, CDR1 is MNHNY and CDR2 is SVGAGI (reference sequence). CDR3: CASSPRDRGQTEAFF. As DNA, the CDR3 is TGTGCCAGCAGCCCTCGCGACAGGGGGCAAACTGAAGCTTTCTTT.

The V call is TRBV6-5, the J call TRBJ1-1; the D gene is possibly TRBD1 (6 bases). Trimming cost V 10 bases and J 0 bases, with 12 bases left between them. This CDR3 spans 13 amino acids. CDR1 and CDR2 from the germline V gene are MNHEY and SVGAGI. Here the CDR3 DNA reads TGTGCCACTGAAGACAGGATGAACACTGAAGCTTTCTTT. This translates into CATEDRMNTEAFF.

There are a few counts of this clone. The V and J genes are TRBV10-1 and TRBJ2-7; possibly TRBD1 for D (5 bases). Trimming left V 3 bases short and J 7 bases short, with 19 bases between. The length of the CDR3 is 15 residues. Germline V gene lookup returns CDR1 WNHNN and CDR2 SYGVQD (reference sequence). The CDR3 bases are TGCGCCAGCAGTGATTCAGGGAACGACCCCTTAGAGCAGTACGTC. The encoded protein is CASSDSGNDPLEQYV.

The genes are TRBV5-1 and TRBJ2-3, with TRBD2 identical over 9 bases. The CDR3 totals 16 residues. CDR1 is SGHRS and CDR2 is YFSETQ in the germline V gene. Losses at the gene ends were 4 bases for V and 3 bases for J; bases not matched to a gene: 9. CDR3 coding DNA: TGCGCCAGCAGCACCTTAGCGGGGGCGGGAACAGATACGCAGTATTTT. Its translation is CASSTLAGAGTDTQYF.

The chain joins TRBV21-1 to TRBJ2-2; no check of the table's D call, TRBD1, against the DNA was made. TRBV21-1 is termed a pseudogene. The length of the CDR3 is 18 residues. This CDR3 reads CASSRTYRDPTNTGELFF. CDR3 bases: TGTGCCAGCAGCAGAACTTACAGGGACCCCACGAACACCGGGGAGCTGTTTTTT.

This chain connects TRBV6-5 to TRBJ1-4; 7 nucleotides line up with TRBD1. Germline values: CDR1 MNHEY, CDR2 SVGAGI. The length of the CDR3 is 16 residues. The V and J ends lost 4 bases and 0 bases, in that order; junction bases with no gene match: 5. CDR3 DNA sequence: TGTGCCAGCAGTTTTCGGGACAGCGCAACTAATGAAAAACTGTTTTTT. Translation: CASSFRDSATNEKLFF.

The chain has TRBV27 and TRBJ2-6; 7 bases fit TRBD1. Germline V gene lookup returns CDR1 MNHEY and CDR2 SMNVEV (reference sequence). V was pared by 7 bases and J by 1 base, with 13 bases of the junction left unmatched. This CDR3 comprises 18 residues. The CDR3, as DNA: TGTGCCAGCACAGGGAGACAGGGAAGTTCGTCTGGGGCCAACGTCCTGACTTTC. Translating gives CASTGRQGSSSGANVLTF.

This clone was detected once. The chain recombines TRBV12-2 with TRBJ2-7; the table's D call of TRBD2 was not tested on the DNA. TRBV12-2 is annotated as a pseudogene. This CDR3 has 22 amino acids. This chain's CDR3 is CASRSVISGTSGGTRNAYEQYV. The DNA for the CDR3 is TGTGCAAGTCGCTCCGTCATCTCCGGGACTAGCGGGGGGACTCGTAACGCCTACGAGCAGTACGTC.

The chain uses TRBV3-1 (or the pseudogene TRBV3-2) and TRBJ2-7; TRBD1 might be the D (6 bases). The V and J ends lost 8 bases and 3 bases respectively, with 11 bases between them. The CDR3 runs 12 residues. The V gene's germline CDR1 is LGHDT and CDR2 YNNKEL (reference sequence). CDR3: CASSRGRYEQYF. The CDR3 bases are TGTGCCAGCTCCAGGGGTCGCTACGAGCAGTACTTC.

This chain links TRBV29-1 with TRBJ1-5, with 9 bases identical to TRBD1. The CDR3 extends over 13 amino acids. Germline V gene data show CDR1 as SQVTM and CDR2 as ANQGSEA. With 7 bases clipped from V and 5 bases from J, the junction kept 6 bases outside the gene matches. CDR3 loop: CSAGQGYDQPQHF. The CDR3 bases are TGCAGCGCGGGACAGGGTTATGATCAGCCCCAGCATTTT. Looking up the rest from reference TRBV29-1 and TRBJ1-5 gives the full variable domain: SAVISQKPSRDICQRGTSLTIQCQVDSQVTMMFWYRQQPGQSLTLIATANQGSEATYESGFVIDKFPISRPNLTFSTLTVSNMSPEDSSIYLCSAGQGYDQPQHFGDGTRLSIL.

This chain links TRBV4-1 with TRBJ2-1, with D maybe TRBD2 (6 bases). CDR1 MGHRA and CDR2 YSYEKL come from the germline V gene. The CDR3 is made up of 14 amino acids. V dropped 6 bases and J dropped 2 bases, with 11 bases sitting between them. The CDR3 sequence: CASRTGLPYNEQFF. The CDR3 DNA reads as TGCGCCAGCAGGACGGGACTGCCCTACAATGAGCAGTTCTTC.

This clone was detected only once. The J gene is TRBJ2-3, the V gene TRBV7-2; D is possibly TRBD2 (7 bases). Trimming pared 4 bases from V and 3 bases from J, leaving 17 bases between. Germline CDR1 SGHTA, CDR2 FQGNSA. The CDR3 has 16 amino acids. CDR3 DNA sequence: TGTGCCAGCAGCTCCGGGCCGGGGGGCACGACAGATACGCAGTATTTT. Translation: CASSSGPGGTTDTQYF.

The chain employs TRBV7-9 and TRBJ2-3, with 8 bases aligning to TRBD2. This CDR3 contains 15 residues. The germline V gene encodes CDR1 SEHNR and CDR2 FQNEAQ (reference sequence). V dropped 2 bases and J dropped 5; count of bases not matched to a gene: 6. The DNA of the CDR3 is TGTGCCAGCAGCTTAAGGGTTGCGGGAGGAGATACGCAGTATTTT. This codes for CASSLRVAGGDTQYF. The whole variable domain, remainder taken from reference TRBV7-9 and TRBJ2-3, is DTGVSQNPRHKITKRGQNVTFRCDPISEHNRLYWYRQTLGQGPEFLTYFQNEAQLEKSRLLSDRFSAERPKGSFSTLEIQRTEQGDSAMYLCASSLRVAGGDTQYFGPGTRLTVL.

The chain carries TRBV27 and TRBJ2-1; TRBD2 matches at 12 bases. CDR1 MNHEY and CDR2 SMNVEV come from the germline V gene (reference sequence). Unmatched junction bases numbered 6, after V lost 8 bases and J lost 7 bases. The CDR3 consists of 14 residues. This CDR3 is CASGRTSGKNEQFF. In nucleotides, the CDR3 is TGTGCCAGCGGCCGGACTAGCGGGAAAAATGAGCAGTTCTTC.

J is TRBJ2-7 and V is TRBV11-2, with 7 bases fitting TRBD1. CDR3 length equals 16 residues. The J segment lost 0 bases and the V segment lost 7 bases, leaving 12 bases of the junction unmatched. The germline V gene encodes CDR1 SGHAT and CDR2 FQNNGV. The CDR3 nucleotides read TGTGCCAGCACGAAACACGGGGCAGGGGGCTCCTACGAGCAGTACTTC. Residues: CASTKHGAGGSYEQYF.

The chain carries TRBV3-1 (or the pseudogene TRBV3-2) and TRBJ2-1; no clear D gene. Germline loops: CDR1 LGHDT, CDR2 YNNKEL (reference sequence). The CDR3 is made up of 15 amino acids. V shed 5 bases and J shed 2 bases, with 13 bases lying between them. Here the CDR3 DNA reads TGTGCCAGCAGCACACACGGGTTGCCCTACAATGAGCAGTTCTTC. This codes for CASSTHGLPYNEQFF.

The chain has TRBV6-6 and TRBJ2-1; D unresolved. The V end was cut by 2 bases, the J end by 4 bases, with 6 bases between. The CDR3 sequence is 13 residues long. Germline assignment: CDR1 MNHNY and CDR2 SVGAGI (reference sequence). The CDR3 spells CASSYLMYNEQFF. CDR3 sequence (DNA): TGTGCCAGCAGTTACCTAATGTACAATGAGCAGTTCTTC.

The chain combines TRBV7-2 with TRBJ2-5; D is ambiguous. This CDR3 has 13 amino acids. The germline V and J ends were trimmed by 1 base and 4 bases, with 7 bases remaining between them. Germline V gene lookup returns CDR1 SGHTA and CDR2 FQGNSA. The CDR3 region is CASSLGPLETQYF. The DNA of the CDR3 is TGTGCCAGCAGCTTAGGGCCCCTAGAGACCCAGTACTTC.

The rearrangement uses TRBV9 and TRBJ1-2; the match to TRBD1 covers 8 bases. Germline assignment: CDR1 SGDLS and CDR2 YYNGEE. V gave up 3 bases and J gave up 5 bases; unmatched junction bases: 12. This CDR3 is 16 amino acids long. Here the CDR3 reads CASSGDPGTGGYGYTF. The CDR3 DNA reads as TGTGCCAGCAGCGGGGATCCCGGGACAGGAGGTTATGGCTACACCTTC.